The present TCR beta chain was sequenced within a study of blood T cell repertoires in COVID-19. The wider study: Samples representing acute and convalescent COVID-19 were sourced from the United States, Italy and Spain. T cells, B-cell-depleted T cells, or PBMCs provided the cDNA or gDNA that served as material.

How the authors handled the data: Amplifying reference gene primers gave estimates of nucleated cell counts. Some clones are missing from TCRdb's copy, which holds only in-frame ones; the method was immunoSEQ multiplex PCR. From that table come the V and J calls and clone size; the DNA was used to work out D and trimming. The sample contains 120,000 or so clones, approximately 77% of which appear only once. The CDR3 is made up of 16 amino acids. CDR1 and CDR2 (germline): SGHAT, FQNNGV. Germline trimming cut 2 bases from V and 0 bases from J; bases unmatched to any gene: 6. Specimen: peripheral blood. This TCR came from a human donor in a cohort sampled during active COVID-19. The rearrangement joins TRBV11-2 to TRBJ2-7, with 8 bases aligning to TRBD2. The CDR3 reads CASSLRRGVSSYEQYF. In DNA, the CDR3 is TGTGCCAGCAGCTTAAGGCGGGGGGTCAGCTCCTACGAGCAGTACTTC.